Many counts were recorded for the clone carrying this T cell receptor (beta chain). The antigen is unknown. This sample is drawn from a study of T cells in Graves' hyperthyroidism and ophthalmopathy. Overall study findings and caveats: Ophthalmopathy was predicted by the model a median of about 6.5 months ahead of onset. The majority of expanded thyroid clonotypes above 0.001 also appeared in blood.

RNA transcripts were the template for amplifying TCR beta CDR3 regions. HTBI primers were employed in a first-round RT-PCR of the TCR CDR3. TCRdb reprocessed the multiplex PCR reads with MiXCR, giving one entry per CDR3 protein. The sample includes 300,000 to 400,000 distinct CDR3 sequences, less than 15% of them seen just once. Germline CDR1 and CDR2: MNHNS and SASEGT. Trimming removed 5 bases from V and 2 bases from J, with 21 bases in between. The length of the CDR3 is 17 residues. Diagnosis of hyperthyroidism was new in patients aged 18 to 65, and its duration was under 2 months. PBMCs came from roughly 10 ml fresh peripheral blood.

Input material: blood. The TCR originated in a woman aged 18-29 years with Graves' hyperthyroidism. The chain uses TRBV6-1 and TRBJ1-1; D is unclear. CDR3: CASSIRSPKWENTEAFF. The DNA of the CDR3 is TGTGCCAGCAGTATACGTAGTCCAAAATGGGAAAACACTGAAGCTTTCTTT.